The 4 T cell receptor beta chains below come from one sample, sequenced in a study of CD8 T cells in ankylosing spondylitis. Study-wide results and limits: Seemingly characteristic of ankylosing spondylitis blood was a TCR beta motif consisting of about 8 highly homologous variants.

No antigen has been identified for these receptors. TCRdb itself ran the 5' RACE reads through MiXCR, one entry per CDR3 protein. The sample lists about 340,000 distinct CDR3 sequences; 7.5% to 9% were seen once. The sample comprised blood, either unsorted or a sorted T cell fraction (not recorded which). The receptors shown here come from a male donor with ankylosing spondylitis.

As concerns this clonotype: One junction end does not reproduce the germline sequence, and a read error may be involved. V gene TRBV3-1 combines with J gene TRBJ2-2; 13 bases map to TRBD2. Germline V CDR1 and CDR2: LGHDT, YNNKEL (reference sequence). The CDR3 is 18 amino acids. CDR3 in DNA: TGTGCCACCAGCCGGGGACTAGCGGGATCGGGCAGAACCGGGGAGCTGTTTTTT. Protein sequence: CATSRGLAGSGRTGELFF. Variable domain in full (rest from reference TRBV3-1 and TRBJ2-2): DTAVSQTPKYLVTQMGNDKSIKCEQNLGHDTMYWYKQDSKKFLKIMFSYNNKELIINETVPNRFSPKSPDKAHLNLHINSLELGDSAVYFCATSRGLAGSGRTGELFFGEGSRLTVL.

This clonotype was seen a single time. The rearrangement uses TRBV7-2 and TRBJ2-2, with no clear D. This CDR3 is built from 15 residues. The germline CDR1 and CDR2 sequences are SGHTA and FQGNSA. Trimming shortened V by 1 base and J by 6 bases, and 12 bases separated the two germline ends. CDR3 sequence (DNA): TGTGCCAGCAGCTTAGTGAATTCCCTGGCCGGGGAGCTGTTTTTT. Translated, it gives CASSLVNSLAGELFF. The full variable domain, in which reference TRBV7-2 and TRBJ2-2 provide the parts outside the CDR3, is GAGVSQSPSNKVTEKGKDVELRCDPISGHTALYWYRQSLGQGLEFLIYFQGNSAPDKSGLPSDRFSAERTGGSVSTLTIQRTQQEDSAVYLCASSLVNSLAGELFFGEGSRLTVL.

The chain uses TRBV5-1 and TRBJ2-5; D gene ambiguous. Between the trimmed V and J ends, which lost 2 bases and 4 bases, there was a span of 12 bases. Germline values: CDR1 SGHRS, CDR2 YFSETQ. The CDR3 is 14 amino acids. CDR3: CASSLDVGGETQYF. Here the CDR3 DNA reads TGCGCCAGCAGCTTAGATGTAGGTGGAGAGACCCAGTACTTC.

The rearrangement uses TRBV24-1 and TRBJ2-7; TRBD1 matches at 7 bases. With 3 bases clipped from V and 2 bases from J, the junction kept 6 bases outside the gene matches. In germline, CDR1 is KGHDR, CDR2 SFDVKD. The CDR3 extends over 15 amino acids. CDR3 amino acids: CATSDLGQAAYEQYF. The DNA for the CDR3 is TGTGCCACCAGTGATCTTGGACAGGCAGCCTACGAGCAGTACTTC.